Sequencing of this T cell receptor beta chain was carried out in a study of blood T cell repertoires in COVID-19 (dated by TCRdb to 2020 to 2021). Regarding the complete study: The collaborator samples originated in the United States, Italy and Spain and spanned the acute and convalescent phases of COVID-19. Samples were obtained from the ongoing ImmuneRACE study (first 160 participants) and from about 1,300 subjects provided by 6 global collaborators. A de-identified subject ID, COVID-19 status, age in years and sex were almost always included in the sample metadata. The repertoires were released in a freely available public database intended as a resource for research on the immune response to SARS-CoV-2. The prospective study material was composed of cDNA or gDNA derived from T cells, B-cell-depleted T cells, or PBMCs. The dataset comprised deeply sampled blood TCRbeta repertoires from subjects exposed to, actively infected with, or recovered from COVID-19. HLA class I and class II types, where available, came from metadata supplied by the sample provider rather than from assay-based typing.

TCRbeta CDR3 regions were amplified from genomic DNA by means of the immunoSEQ Assay, a bias-controlled multiplex PCR. The authors' pipeline ran thus. Within the assay, amplification of reference gene primers was used to estimate how many nucleated cells each sample contained. To quantify the absolute abundance of each unique TCRbeta CDR3 rearrangement, sequence reads were collapsed and filtered. For each sample, productive Simpson clonality was calculated by taking the square root of Simpson's diversity index across productive rearrangements. The table was pulled from immuneACCESS by TCRdb, which kept in-frame rearrangements only. Such tables lose some clones; where checked, under half of the loss comes from unresolved V genes, and the rest has no known cause. For V, J and clone size, that table is used; D and trimming come from the DNA. This sample is represented by about 130,000 clones; approximately 88% of them were singletons. The ten largest clones capture 10% of the sample.

The collaborating institutions used their own protocols to collect whole blood in K2EDTA tubes. For TCRbeta analysis, collaborator samples were shipped as frozen whole blood, as isolated PBMCs, or as DNA extracted from either sample type. On the study overall, not on this receptor specifically: The quantity of clinical and demographic metadata differed by source and by participant and was supplied without curation.

In the case of this clone: The antigen this receptor binds is unknown. Qualities for individual bases were not recorded, and no much larger clone is one base off.

The CDR3, from cysteine to phenylalanine, totals 17 residues. Only CDR3 DNA is held: 51 bases, read in frame from base 1. The sequencing input was peripheral blood. The origin of this receptor is a man between 50 and 59 years old with acute or convalescent COVID-19. The sequence is built from TRBV21-1 and TRBJ1-1; the table calls TRBD1, which could not be checked here. TRBV21-1 is deemed a pseudogene. The CDR3 region has the sequence CASSILRQGSYNTEAFF. The DNA reads as follows: TGTGCCAGCAGCATTTTGCGACAGGGGTCCTACAACACTGAAGCTTTCTTT.